The next 4 T cell receptor beta chains were all read from a single sample in a study of blood T cell repertoires in COVID-19. Assay: immunoSEQ multiplex PCR; the TCRdb copy retains only in-frame clones and omits some. This sample carries over 200,000 clones, around 80% of them seen once, and the ten largest clones take around 18%. The sequenced sample consisted of peripheral blood. The source is a woman of 80 years or more with active or convalescent COVID-19.

The chain is built from TRBV7-9 and TRBJ2-1, with 9 bases identical to TRBD2. Germline V gives CDR1 SEHNR, CDR2 FQNEAQ (reference sequence). The trim removed 5 bases at V and 7 bases at J, leaving 12 bases unmatched. The CDR3 extends over 16 amino acids. CDR3 sequence: CASSRGLRTSANEQFF. The CDR3 DNA reads TGTGCCAGCAGCCGGGGCCTTAGGACTAGCGCTAATGAGCAGTTCTTC. Full variable domain (remainder filled in from reference TRBV7-9 and TRBJ2-1): DTGVSQNPRHKITKRGQNVTFRCDPISEHNRLYWYRQTLGQGPEFLTYFQNEAQLEKSRLLSDRFSAERPKGSFSTLEIQRTEQGDSAMYLCASSRGLRTSANEQFFGPGTRLTVL.

V and J are TRBV24-1 and TRBJ2-2; TRBD1 agrees at 9 bases. With V trimmed by 4 bases and J by 1 base, 3 bases remained unmatched. The length of the CDR3 is 16 residues. Germline CDR1 reads KGHDR; CDR2 reads SFDVKD. CDR3 loop: CATSDSGQGNTGELFF. In DNA form, the CDR3 reads TGTGCCACCAGTGACTCGGGACAGGGGAACACCGGGGAGCTGTTTTTT.

This chain connects TRBV6-5 to TRBJ2-5, with D possibly being TRBD1 (5 bases). V was pared by 6 bases and J by 0 bases, with 11 bases between. CDR1 MNHEY and CDR2 SVGAGI come from the germline V gene. The CDR3 is 14 amino acids. The CDR3 DNA reads as TGTGCCAGCAGCCTCGACAGTAACCAAGAGACCCAGTACTTC. Amino acids: CASSLDSNQETQYF.

This rearrangement joins TRBV11-2 to TRBJ2-4; 9 bases agree with TRBD2. V dropped 2 bases and J dropped 7; count of bases not matched to a gene: 9. Germline CDR1 and CDR2: SGHAT and FQNNGV. The length of the CDR3 is 16 residues. The CDR3 sequence: CASSLSAGGGENIQYF. CDR3 nucleotides: TGTGCCAGCAGCTTATCGGCGGGAGGGGGGGAGAACATTCAGTACTTC. The full variable domain, completed using reference TRBV11-2 and TRBJ2-4, is EAGVAQSPRYKIIEKRQSVAFWCNPISGHATLYWYQQILGQGPKLLIQFQNNGVVDDSQLPKDRFSAERLKGVDSTLKIQPAKLEDSAVYLCASSLSAGGGENIQYFGAGTRLSVL.